The 14 T cell receptor beta chains in this list originate from one sample, sequenced in a study of cytomegalovirus exposure and HLA in healthy donors. Amplification used 60 Vbeta primers and 13 Jbeta primers. Sequencing used immunoSEQ multiplex PCR; TCRdb keeps in-frame clones, though not all of them. In the table there are over 100,000 clones, around three quarters of which are singletons. Sequenced sample: PBMCs. All receptors derive from a man aged 25 to 45 in good health and CMV-seropositive.

The rearrangement joins TRBV7-2 to TRBJ1-5, with D perhaps TRBD1 (6 bases). The germline V gene has CDR1 SGHTA and CDR2 FQGNSA. The CDR3 has 16 amino acids. Trimming pared 0 bases from V and 2 bases from J, leaving 11 bases between. The CDR3 reads CASSLAAGAGNQPQHF. The CDR3 region has the DNA TGTGCCAGCAGCTTAGCGGCAGGGGCGGGCAATCAGCCCCAGCATTTT.

This clone has just a few counts. This chain uses TRBV6-5 with TRBJ1-2, with TRBD1 as a possible D gene (6 bases). Germline CDR1 MNHEY, CDR2 SVGAGI. Trimming cost V 6 bases and J 7 bases, with 18 bases left between them. This CDR3 region has 14 residues. The CDR3 sequence: CASRVQGEWSGYTF. DNA of the CDR3: TGTGCCAGCAGGGTACAGGGCGAGTGGAGTGGCTACACCTTC.

A remark on this clone: Other DNA sequences in this sample translate to the same CDR3. The chain recombines TRBV4-2 with TRBJ1-1; weak D call: TRBD1 (5 bases). The CDR3 is made up of 12 amino acids. Deletions cut 0 bases from V and 10 bases from J, with 9 bases between. Germline assignment: CDR1 LGHNA and CDR2 YNFKEQ. Written as DNA, the CDR3 is TGTGCCAGCAGCCAAGAAGACAGACGAGCTTTCTTT. Translating it yields CASSQEDRRAFF.

This chain uses TRBV7-2 with TRBJ2-7; 7 positions match TRBD2. V trimming: 4 bases; J trimming: 12 bases; junction bases outside the gene matches: 9. This CDR3 spans 12 amino acids. Looked up from germline, CDR1 is SGHTA and CDR2 is FQGNSA. CDR3 nucleotides: TGTGCCAGCAGCTCGGGGAGGGAGATACTGTACTTC. It codes for CASSSGREILYF.

As DNA, the CDR3 is TGCGCCAGCAGACAAACAGGGGGCGTCGAGACCCAGTACTTC. It specifies CASRQTGGVETQYF. The chain is built from TRBV5-1 and TRBJ2-5; 9 bases line up with TRBD1. This CDR3 is built from 14 residues. V dropped 5 bases and J dropped 5; count of bases not matched to a gene: 7. Germline V gene sequence: CDR1 SGHRS, CDR2 YFSETQ. Full variable domain (missing parts from reference TRBV5-1 and TRBJ2-5): KAGVTQTPRYLIKTRGQQVTLSCSPISGHRSVSWYQQTPGQGLQFLFEYFSETQRNKGNFPGRFSGRQFSNSRSEMNVSTLELGDSALYLCASRQTGGVETQYFGPGTRLLVL.

The chain links TRBV5-4 to TRBJ2-7, with TRBD1 matching over 7 bases. J lost 3 bases, V lost 4 bases, and 7 bases had no gene match. The CDR3 loop spans 14 amino acids. CDR1 and CDR2 (germline): SGHNT, YYREEE (reference sequence). CDR3 protein: CASSVGTVIYEQYF. The CDR3 DNA follows: TGTGCCAGCAGCGTGGGGACAGTCATCTACGAGCAGTACTTC.

The chain employs TRBV28 and TRBJ1-5; D is perhaps TRBD1 (6 bases). Germline values: CDR1 MDHEN, CDR2 SYDVKM. The V and J ends lost 6 bases and 4 bases respectively, with 13 bases between them. The CDR3 extends over 14 amino acids. The CDR3 nucleotides read TGTGCCAGCAGCCCGGACAGTCCGAATCAGCCCCAGCATTTT. This translates into CASSPDSPNQPQHF.

The V gene is TRBV6-5, the J gene TRBJ2-5; D perhaps matches TRBD1 (6 bases). Germline loops: CDR1 MNHEY, CDR2 SVGAGI. The CDR3 consists of 14 residues. Trimming left V 2 bases short and J 5 bases short, with 12 bases between. CDR3 protein: CASSYAGDGETQYF. The CDR3 nucleotides read TGTGCCAGCAGTTACGCAGGGGACGGGGAGACCCAGTACTTC.

The gene calls are TRBV5-1 and TRBJ2-7, with TRBD1 matching 10 bases. The CDR3 contains 15 residues. CDR1 and CDR2 (germline): SGHRS, YFSETQ. J was trimmed by 0 bases and V by 5 bases; bases with no gene match: 5. The CDR3 spells CASRRQGANSYEQYF. CDR3 DNA: TGCGCCAGCAGGAGACAGGGGGCTAACTCCTACGAGCAGTACTTC.

There are a few counts of this clone. The V gene is TRBV2, the J gene TRBJ1-1; TRBD1 matches 7 bases. CDR1 and CDR2 (germline): SNHLY, FYNNEI. V lost 10 bases, J lost 2 bases, and 10 bases stayed unmatched. This CDR3 spans 14 amino acids. CDR3 amino acids: CAIRGGERNTEAFF. Here the CDR3 DNA reads TGTGCCATCAGGGGGGGAGAGAGAAACACTGAAGCTTTCTTT.

The gene calls are TRBV4-2 and TRBJ1-2; 7 nucleotides align to TRBD1. CDR3 length: 15 amino acids. Germline values: CDR1 LGHNA, CDR2 YNFKEQ. V was clipped by 0 bases and J by 1 base; unmatched bases: 2. The CDR3 here is CASSQDAGGNYGYTF. CDR3 DNA: TGTGCCAGCAGCCAAGATGCAGGGGGTAACTATGGCTACACCTTC.

Written as DNA, the CDR3 is TGTGCCAGCAGCGACAGGGGACCCTATAATTCACCCCTCCACTTT. It codes for CASSDRGPYNSPLHF. The chain combines TRBV4-2 with TRBJ1-6; 8 bases line up with TRBD1. CDR3 size: 15 residues. Trimming cost V 5 bases and J 2 bases; bases outside gene matches: 2. Germline V gene sequence: CDR1 LGHNA, CDR2 YNFKEQ.

This clone was counted between two and nine times. CDR3 nucleotides: TGTGCCATCCCGCCGGGACAGAGAAACTACGAGCAGTACTTC. Its protein product is CAIPPGQRNYEQYF. J is TRBJ2-7 and V is TRBV6-6, with TRBD1 matching 7 bases. V trimming: 10 bases; J trimming: 3 bases; junction bases outside the gene matches: 12. The CDR3 has 14 amino acids. Germline lookup yields CDR1 MNHNY and CDR2 SVGAGI (reference sequence).

This chain uses TRBV10-3 with TRBJ2-3; D possibly corresponds to TRBD1 (6 bases). Germline V gene sequence: CDR1 ENHRY, CDR2 SYGVKD. CDR3 length equals 15 residues. Deletions cut 5 bases from V and 2 bases from J, with 14 bases between. Here the CDR3 DNA reads TGTGCCATCAGTCTGGGACACCAAAACACAGATACGCAGTATTTT. Residues: CAISLGHQNTDTQYF.